This passage covers 10 T cell receptor beta chains from one sample sequenced in a study of shared clonotypes between healthy human individuals. Clones were sequenced by immunoSEQ multiplex PCR, and TCRdb holds only the in-frame ones, with some missing. The sample records approximately 340,000 clones, around 67% being singletons. Sequenced material: memory CD4+ T cells sorted from blood. Subset denoted: CD45RA-negative fraction. The source is a man aged 25 to 40 in good health.

The chain couples TRBV5-8 to TRBJ1-5; possible D gene TRBD1, 5 bases. CDR1 SGHTS and CDR2 YDEGEE come from the germline V gene. The CDR3 runs 18 residues. V shed 5 bases and J shed 3 bases, with 24 bases lying between them. DNA of the CDR3: TGTGCCAGCAGATTAACATCGGGAGGGGTCGTACTCAATCAGCCCCAGCATTTT. It yields the protein CASRLTSGGVVLNQPQHF.

This chain links TRBV2 with TRBJ2-1; 11 bases align to TRBD2. Trimming took 3 bases from V and 6 from J; bases not matched to a gene: 7. This CDR3 spans 16 amino acids. Germline V gene data show CDR1 as SNHLY and CDR2 as FYNNEI. The chain's CDR3 is CASSDLSSGRTNEQFF. The CDR3 DNA follows: TGTGCCAGCAGTGACCTATCTAGCGGGAGGACCAATGAGCAGTTCTTC.

The gene calls are TRBV4-3 and TRBJ2-4, with 8 bases aligning to TRBD1. The CDR3 spans 15 residues. The V gene end was trimmed by 1 base and the J gene end by 9 bases; junction bases not matched to a gene: 8. Germline CDR1 reads LGHNA; CDR2 reads YSLEER. The CDR3 region is CASSQVATGVGIQYF. The CDR3 DNA sequence: TGCGCCAGCAGCCAAGTGGCGACAGGGGTAGGCATTCAGTACTTC.

V is TRBV7-2 and J is TRBJ1-5, with 7 bases matching TRBD1. J was trimmed by 5 bases and V by 3 bases; bases with no gene match: 19. Looked up from germline, CDR1 is SGHTA and CDR2 is FQGNSA. The CDR3 totals 19 residues. Here the CDR3 reads CASSFRRTTRQGFDQPQHF. The CDR3 DNA follows: TGTGCCAGCAGCTTCCGCCGCACGACCCGACAGGGTTTTGATCAGCCCCAGCATTTT.

The V gene is TRBV13, the J gene TRBJ1-4, with D possibly matching TRBD1 (6 bases). CDR3 length: 14 residues. The V end lost 5 bases, the J end lost 10 bases, and 17 bases lay between the germline ends. CDR1 and CDR2 (germline): PRHDT, FYEKMQ (reference sequence). This CDR3 reads CASSDGAGDGKLFF. CDR3 coding DNA: TGTGCCAGCAGCGACGGTGCAGGGGATGGAAAACTGTTTTTT.

V usage is TRBV30 and J usage is TRBJ1-2; D possibly corresponds to TRBD1 (6 bases). CDR3 length equals 13 residues. Trimming stripped 2 bases from V and 3 bases from J, with 10 bases between. Germline CDR1 reads GTSNPN; CDR2 reads SVGIG (reference sequence). The CDR3, as DNA: TGTGCCTGGAGTCGGGACATAGACTATGGCTACACCTTC. Encoded protein: CAWSRDIDYGYTF. The entire variable domain, with the rest obtained from reference TRBV30 and TRBJ1-2, is as follows: SQTIHQWPATLVQPVGSPLSLECTVEGTSNPNLYWYRQAAGRGLQLLFYSVGIGQISSEVPQNLSASRPQDRQFILSSKKLLLSDSGFYLCAWSRDIDYGYTFGSGTRLTVV.

The chain uses TRBV13 and TRBJ2-3; 8 bases fit TRBD2. Looked up from germline, CDR1 is PRHDT and CDR2 is FYEKMQ (reference sequence). The CDR3 loop spans 17 amino acids. Unmatched junction bases numbered 9, after V lost 3 bases and J lost 1 base. CDR3 sequence: CASSLIVGREGTDTQYF. CDR3 sequence (DNA): TGTGCCAGCAGCTTGATAGTAGGGCGGGAGGGCACAGATACGCAGTATTTT.

The chain uses TRBV6-1 and TRBJ1-5, with D tentatively TRBD1 (5 bases). Trimming removed 0 bases from V and 5 bases from J, with 11 bases in between. The CDR3 sequence is 15 residues long. Germline V gives CDR1 MNHNS, CDR2 SASEGT. The CDR3 sequence is CASSEAGGPYQPQHF. The CDR3, as DNA: TGTGCCAGCAGTGAAGCGGGGGGACCGTATCAGCCCCAGCATTTT.

This chain connects TRBV6-6 to TRBJ2-2; D may correspond to TRBD1 or TRBD2 (5 bases each). Germline V gene sequence: CDR1 MNHNY, CDR2 SVGAGI (reference sequence). The CDR3 contains 14 residues. V was shortened by 4 bases and J by 8 bases, with 14 bases between the two germline ends. CDR3 DNA: TGTGCCAGCAGTTTCGCAGGGAGTGGTGGGGAGCTGTTTTTT. Translated: CASSFAGSGGELFF.

The chain carries TRBV10-3 and TRBJ2-1; D is undetermined. The V gene lost 3 bases and the J gene lost 6 bases, with 12 bases spanning the gap. From germline, CDR1 is ENHRY and CDR2 SYGVKD. This CDR3 contains 14 residues. CDR3 DNA sequence: TGTGCCATCAGTGAACCCCCGCCACGCAATGAGCAGTTCTTC. It codes for CAISEPPPRNEQFF.